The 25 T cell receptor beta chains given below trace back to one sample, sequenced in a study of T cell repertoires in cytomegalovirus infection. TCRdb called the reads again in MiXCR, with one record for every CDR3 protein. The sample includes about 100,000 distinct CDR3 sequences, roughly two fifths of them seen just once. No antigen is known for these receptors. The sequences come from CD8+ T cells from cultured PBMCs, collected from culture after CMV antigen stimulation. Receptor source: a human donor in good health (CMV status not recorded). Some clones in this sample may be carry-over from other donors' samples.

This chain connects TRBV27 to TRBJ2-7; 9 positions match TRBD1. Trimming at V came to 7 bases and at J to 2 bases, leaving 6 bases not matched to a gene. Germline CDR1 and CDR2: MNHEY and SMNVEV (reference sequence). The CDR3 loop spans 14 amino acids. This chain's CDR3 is CASKTGGRAYEQYF. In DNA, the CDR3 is TGTGCCAGCAAAACAGGGGGCAGGGCCTACGAGCAGTACTTC.

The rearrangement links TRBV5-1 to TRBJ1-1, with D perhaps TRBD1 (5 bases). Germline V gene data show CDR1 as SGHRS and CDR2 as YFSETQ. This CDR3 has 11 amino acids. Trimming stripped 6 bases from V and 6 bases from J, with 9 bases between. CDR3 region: CASKSGPEAFF. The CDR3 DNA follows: TGCGCCAGCAAGTCGGGGCCTGAAGCTTTCTTT. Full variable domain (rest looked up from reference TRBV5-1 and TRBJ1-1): KAGVTQTPRYLIKTRGQQVTLSCSPISGHRSVSWYQQTPGQGLQFLFEYFSETQRNKGNFPGRFSGRQFSNSRSEMNVSTLELGDSALYLCASKSGPEAFFGQGTRLTVV.

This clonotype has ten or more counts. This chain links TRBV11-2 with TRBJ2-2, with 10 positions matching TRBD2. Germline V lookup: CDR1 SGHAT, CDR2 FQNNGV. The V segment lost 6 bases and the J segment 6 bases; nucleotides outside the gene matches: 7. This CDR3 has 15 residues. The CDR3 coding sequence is TGTGCCAGCAGTCCCTCAGCGGGGGGGCCCGGGGAGCTGTTTTTT. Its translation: CASSPSAGGPGELFF. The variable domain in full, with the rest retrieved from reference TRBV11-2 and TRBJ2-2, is EAGVAQSPRYKIIEKRQSVAFWCNPISGHATLYWYQQILGQGPKLLIQFQNNGVVDDSQLPKDRFSAERLKGVDSTLKIQPAKLEDSAVYLCASSPSAGGPGELFFGEGSRLTVL.

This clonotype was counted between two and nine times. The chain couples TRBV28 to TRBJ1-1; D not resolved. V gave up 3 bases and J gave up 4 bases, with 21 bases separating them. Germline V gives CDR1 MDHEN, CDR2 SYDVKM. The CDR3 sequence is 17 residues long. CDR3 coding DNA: TGTGCCAGCAGTTTTCCTTCACAAGGCGGCGCGGGCACTGAAGCTTTCTTT. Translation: CASSFPSQGGAGTEAFF. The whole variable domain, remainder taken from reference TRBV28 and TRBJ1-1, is DVKVTQSSRYLVKRTGEKVFLECVQDMDHENMFWYRQDPGLGLRLIYFSYDVKMKEKGDIPEGYSVSREKKERFSLILESASTNQTSMYLCASSFPSQGGAGTEAFFGQGTRLTVV.

This CDR3 reads CASSHTPGGAYNEQFF. The CDR3 DNA follows: TGTGCCAGCAGTCACACCCCAGGGGGCGCCTACAATGAGCAGTTCTTC. This chain links TRBV2 with TRBJ2-1, with 8 bases lining up with TRBD1. J was trimmed by 2 bases and V by 5 bases; bases with no gene match: 8. Looked up from germline, CDR1 is SNHLY and CDR2 is FYNNEI. The CDR3 loop spans 16 amino acids.

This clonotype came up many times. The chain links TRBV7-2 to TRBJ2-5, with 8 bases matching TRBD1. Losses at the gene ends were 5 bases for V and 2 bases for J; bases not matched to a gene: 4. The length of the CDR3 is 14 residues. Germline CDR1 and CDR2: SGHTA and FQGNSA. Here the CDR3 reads CASSVRGLQETQYF. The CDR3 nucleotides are TGTGCCAGCAGCGTCAGGGGGCTGCAAGAGACCCAGTACTTC.

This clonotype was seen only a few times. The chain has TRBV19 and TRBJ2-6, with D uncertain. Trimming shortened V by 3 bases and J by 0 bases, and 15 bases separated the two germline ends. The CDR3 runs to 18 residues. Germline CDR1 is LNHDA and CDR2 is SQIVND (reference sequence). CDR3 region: CASSIQITWGSGANVLTF. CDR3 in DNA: TGTGCCAGTAGTATTCAAATAACTTGGGGCTCTGGGGCCAACGTCCTGACTTTC.

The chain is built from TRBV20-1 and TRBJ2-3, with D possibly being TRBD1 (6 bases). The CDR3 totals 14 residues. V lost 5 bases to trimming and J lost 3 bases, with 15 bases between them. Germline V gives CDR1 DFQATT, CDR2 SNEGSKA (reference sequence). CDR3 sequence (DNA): TGCAGTGCTGGACACAGGGAGAGGACAGATACGCAGTATTTT. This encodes CSAGHRERTDTQYF.

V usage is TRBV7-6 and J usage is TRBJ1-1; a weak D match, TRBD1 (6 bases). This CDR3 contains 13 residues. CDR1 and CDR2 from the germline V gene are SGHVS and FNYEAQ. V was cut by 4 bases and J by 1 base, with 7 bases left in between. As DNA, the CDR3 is TGTGCCAGCAGCTCGGACAGGAACACTGAAGCTTTCTTT. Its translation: CASSSDRNTEAFF. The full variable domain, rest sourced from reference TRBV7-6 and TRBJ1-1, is GAGVSQSPRYKVTKRGQDVALRCDPISGHVSLYWYRQALGQGPEFLTYFNYEAQQDKSGLPNDRFSAERPEGSISTLTIQRTEQRDSAMYRCASSSDRNTEAFFGQGTRLTVV.

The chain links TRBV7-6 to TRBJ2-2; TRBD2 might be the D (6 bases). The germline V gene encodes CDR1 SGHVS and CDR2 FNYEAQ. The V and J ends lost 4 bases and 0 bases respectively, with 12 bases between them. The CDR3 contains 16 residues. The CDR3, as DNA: TGTGCCAGCAGCTCGGGACTTTCCGCGAACACCGGGGAGCTGTTTTTT. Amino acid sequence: CASSSGLSANTGELFF.

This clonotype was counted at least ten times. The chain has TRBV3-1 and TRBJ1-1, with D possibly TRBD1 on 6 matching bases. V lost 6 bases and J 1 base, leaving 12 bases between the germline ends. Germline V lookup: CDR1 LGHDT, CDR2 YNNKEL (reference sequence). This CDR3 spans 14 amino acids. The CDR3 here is CASRPGHQNTEAFF. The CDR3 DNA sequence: TGTGCCAGCAGACCGGGACATCAGAACACTGAAGCTTTCTTT.

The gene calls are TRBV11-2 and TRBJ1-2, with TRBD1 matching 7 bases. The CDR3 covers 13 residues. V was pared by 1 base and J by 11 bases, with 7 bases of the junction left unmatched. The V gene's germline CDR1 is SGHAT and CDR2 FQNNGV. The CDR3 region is CASSLGQGAEYTF. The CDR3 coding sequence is TGTGCCAGCAGCTTAGGACAGGGAGCCGAGTACACCTTC.

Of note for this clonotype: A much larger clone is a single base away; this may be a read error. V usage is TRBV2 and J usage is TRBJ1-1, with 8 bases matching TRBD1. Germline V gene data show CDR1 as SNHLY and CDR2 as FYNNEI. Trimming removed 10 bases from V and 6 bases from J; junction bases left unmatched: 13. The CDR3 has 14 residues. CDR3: CAIQTGTRGPEAFF. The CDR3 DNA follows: TGTGCCATCCAGACCGGGACCAGGGGGCCTGAAGCTTTCTTT.

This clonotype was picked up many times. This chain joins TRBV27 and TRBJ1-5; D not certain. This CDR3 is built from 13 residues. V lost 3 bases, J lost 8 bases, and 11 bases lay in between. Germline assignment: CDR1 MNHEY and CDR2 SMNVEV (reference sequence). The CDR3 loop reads CASSLAKGEPQHF. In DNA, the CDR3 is TGTGCCAGCAGTTTGGCCAAGGGAGAGCCCCAGCATTTT.

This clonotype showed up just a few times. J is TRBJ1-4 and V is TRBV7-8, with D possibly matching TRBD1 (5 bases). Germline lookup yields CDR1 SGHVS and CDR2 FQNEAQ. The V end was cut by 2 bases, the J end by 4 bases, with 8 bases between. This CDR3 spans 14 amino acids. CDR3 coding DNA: TGTGCCAGCAGCTTAATAGACAGTAATGAAAAACTGTTTTTT. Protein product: CASSLIDSNEKLFF.

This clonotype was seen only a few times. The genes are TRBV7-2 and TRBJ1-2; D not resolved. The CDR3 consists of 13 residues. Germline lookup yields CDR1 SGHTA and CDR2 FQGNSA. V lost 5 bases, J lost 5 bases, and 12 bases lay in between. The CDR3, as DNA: TGTGCCAGCAGCCCACTACTCGGGTATGGCTACACCTTC. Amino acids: CASSPLLGYGYTF. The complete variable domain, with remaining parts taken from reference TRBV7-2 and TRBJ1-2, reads GAGVSQSPSNKVTEKGKDVELRCDPISGHTALYWYRQSLGQGLEFLIYFQGNSAPDKSGLPSDRFSAERTGGSVSTLTIQRTQQEDSAVYLCASSPLLGYGYTFGSGTRLTVV.

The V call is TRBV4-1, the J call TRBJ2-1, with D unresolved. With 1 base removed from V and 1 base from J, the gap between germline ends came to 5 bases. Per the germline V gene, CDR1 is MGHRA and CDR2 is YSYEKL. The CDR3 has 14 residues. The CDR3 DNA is TGCGCCAGCAGCCAAGGCACTTCCTACAATGAGCAGTTCTTC. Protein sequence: CASSQGTSYNEQFF.

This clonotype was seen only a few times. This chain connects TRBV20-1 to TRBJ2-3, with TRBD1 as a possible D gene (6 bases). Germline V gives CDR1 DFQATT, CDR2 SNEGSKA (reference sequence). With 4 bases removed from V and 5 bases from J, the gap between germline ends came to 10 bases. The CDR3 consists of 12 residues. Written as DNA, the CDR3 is TGCAGTGCTACGACAGGAATAGATACGCAGTATTTT. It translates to CSATTGIDTQYF.

The CDR3: CASIGTGGSETQYF. In DNA, the CDR3 is TGTGCCAGCATCGGGACAGGGGGCTCTGAGACCCAGTACTTC. The rearrangement links TRBV6-2 or TRBV6-3 to TRBJ2-5; 12 bases match TRBD1. J was trimmed by 5 bases and V by 7 bases; bases with no gene match: 5. The germline V gene has CDR1 MNHEY and CDR2 SVGEGT. The CDR3 spans 14 residues.

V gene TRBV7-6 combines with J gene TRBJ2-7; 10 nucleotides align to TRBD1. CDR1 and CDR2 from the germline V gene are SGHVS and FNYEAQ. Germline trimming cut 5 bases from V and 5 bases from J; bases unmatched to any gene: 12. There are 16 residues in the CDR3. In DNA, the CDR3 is TGTGCCAGCAGCGTAACCCGGGACAGGGGTTCCGACGAGCAGTACTTC. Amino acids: CASSVTRDRGSDEQYF.

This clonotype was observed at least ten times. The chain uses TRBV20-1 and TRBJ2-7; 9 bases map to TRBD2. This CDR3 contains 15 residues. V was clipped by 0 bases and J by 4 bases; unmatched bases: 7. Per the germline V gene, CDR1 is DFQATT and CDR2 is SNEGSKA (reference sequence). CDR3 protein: CSARDVRGGGYEQYF. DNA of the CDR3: TGCAGTGCTAGAGATGTGCGGGGGGGAGGATACGAGCAGTACTTC.

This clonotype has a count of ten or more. The CDR3 sequence: CASSFHRASSISYEQYF. In DNA form, the CDR3 reads TGTGCCAGCAGTTTCCACCGGGCCAGTTCGATCTCCTACGAGCAGTACTTC. The chain carries TRBV28 and TRBJ2-7; D remains ambiguous. Germline loops: CDR1 MDHEN, CDR2 SYDVKM. The germline V and J ends were trimmed by 3 bases and 0 bases, with 18 bases remaining between them. This CDR3 comprises 17 residues. The complete variable domain, with remaining parts taken from reference TRBV28 and TRBJ2-7, reads DVKVTQSSRYLVKRTGEKVFLECVQDMDHENMFWYRQDPGLGLRLIYFSYDVKMKEKGDIPEGYSVSREKKERFSLILESASTNQTSMYLCASSFHRASSISYEQYFGPGTRLTVT.

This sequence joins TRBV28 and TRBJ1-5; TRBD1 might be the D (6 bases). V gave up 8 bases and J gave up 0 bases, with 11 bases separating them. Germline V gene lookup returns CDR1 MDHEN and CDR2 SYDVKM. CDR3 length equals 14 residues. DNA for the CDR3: TGTGCCAGCTCGGGACAAAATAGCAATCAGCCCCAGCATTTT. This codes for CASSGQNSNQPQHF.

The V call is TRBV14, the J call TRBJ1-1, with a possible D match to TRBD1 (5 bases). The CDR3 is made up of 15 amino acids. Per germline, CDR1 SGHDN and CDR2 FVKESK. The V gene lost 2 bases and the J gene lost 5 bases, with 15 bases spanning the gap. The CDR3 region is CASSQLGTQETEAFF. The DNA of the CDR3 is TGTGCCAGCAGCCAACTCGGGACCCAGGAAACTGAAGCTTTCTTT. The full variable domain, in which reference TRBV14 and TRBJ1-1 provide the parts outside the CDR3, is EAGVTQFPSHSVIEKGQTVTLRCDPISGHDNLYWYRRVMGKEIKFLLHFVKESKQDESGMPNNRFLAERTGGTYSTLKVQPAELEDSGVYFCASSQLGTQETEAFFGQGTRLTVV.

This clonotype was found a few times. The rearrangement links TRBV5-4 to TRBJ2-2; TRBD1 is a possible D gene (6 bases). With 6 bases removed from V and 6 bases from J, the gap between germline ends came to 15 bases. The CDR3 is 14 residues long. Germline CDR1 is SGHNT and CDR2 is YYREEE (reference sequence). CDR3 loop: CASTDTGFPGELFF. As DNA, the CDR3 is TGTGCCAGCACCGACACAGGGTTCCCCGGGGAGCTGTTTTTT.